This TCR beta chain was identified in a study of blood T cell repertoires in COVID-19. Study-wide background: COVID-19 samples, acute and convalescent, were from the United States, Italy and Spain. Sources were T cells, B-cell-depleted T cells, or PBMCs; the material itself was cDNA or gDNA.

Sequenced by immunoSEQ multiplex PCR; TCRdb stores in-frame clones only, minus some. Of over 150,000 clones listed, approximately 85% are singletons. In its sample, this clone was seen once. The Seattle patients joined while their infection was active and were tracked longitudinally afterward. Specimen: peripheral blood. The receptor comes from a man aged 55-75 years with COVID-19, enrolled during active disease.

For the CDR3, the DNA is TGTGCCAGTAGTCCGAGTCTTGTGAACACCATATATTTT. It yields the protein CASSPSLVNTIYF. This chain uses TRBV19 with TRBJ1-3; D call uncertain. This CDR3 contains 13 residues. From germline, CDR1 is LNHDA and CDR2 SQIVND (reference sequence). V was clipped by 5 bases and J by 7 bases, with 12 bases between them.